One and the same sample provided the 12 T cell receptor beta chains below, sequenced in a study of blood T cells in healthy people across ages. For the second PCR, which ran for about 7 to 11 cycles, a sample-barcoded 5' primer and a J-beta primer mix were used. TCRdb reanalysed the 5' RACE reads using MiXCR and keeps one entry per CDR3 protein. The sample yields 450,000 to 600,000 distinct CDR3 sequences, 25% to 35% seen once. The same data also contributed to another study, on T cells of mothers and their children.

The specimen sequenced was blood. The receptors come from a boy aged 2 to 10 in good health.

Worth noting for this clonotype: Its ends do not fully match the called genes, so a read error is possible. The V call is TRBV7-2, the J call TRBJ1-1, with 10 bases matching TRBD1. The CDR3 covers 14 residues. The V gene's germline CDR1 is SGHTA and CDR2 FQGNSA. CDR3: CASSSGQGGISSIF. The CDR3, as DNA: TGTGCCAGCAGCTCCGGACAGGGGGGAATCAGCTCCATTTTT.

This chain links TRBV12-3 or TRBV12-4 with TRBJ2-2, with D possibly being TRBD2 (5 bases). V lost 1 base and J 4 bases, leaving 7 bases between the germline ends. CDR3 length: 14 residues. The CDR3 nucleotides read TGTGCCAGCAGTTTAGTAGGACTCACCGGGGAGCTGTTTTTT. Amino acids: CASSLVGLTGELFF.

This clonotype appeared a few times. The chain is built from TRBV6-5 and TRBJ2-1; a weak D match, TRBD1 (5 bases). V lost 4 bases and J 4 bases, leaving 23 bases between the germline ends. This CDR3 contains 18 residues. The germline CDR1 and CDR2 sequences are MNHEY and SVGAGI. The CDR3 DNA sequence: TGTGCCAGCAGTTCGTCCACAGGTATCCAGGGAAGATACAATGAGCAGTTCTTC. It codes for CASSSSTGIQGRYNEQFF.

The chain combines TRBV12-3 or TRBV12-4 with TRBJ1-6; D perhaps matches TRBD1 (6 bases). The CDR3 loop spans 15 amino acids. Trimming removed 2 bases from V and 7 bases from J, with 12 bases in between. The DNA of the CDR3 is TGTGCCAGCAGTTTAAACAGGGCGAGGAATTCACCCCTCCACTTT. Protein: CASSLNRARNSPLHF.

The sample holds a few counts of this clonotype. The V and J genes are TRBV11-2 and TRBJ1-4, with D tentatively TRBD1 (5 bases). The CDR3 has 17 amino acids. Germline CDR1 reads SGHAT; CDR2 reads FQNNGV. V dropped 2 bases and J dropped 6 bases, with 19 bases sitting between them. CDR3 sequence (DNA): TGTGCCAGCAGCTTACTAGGGGTAGGGGCCAACTATGAAAAACTGTTTTTT. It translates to CASSLLGVGANYEKLFF. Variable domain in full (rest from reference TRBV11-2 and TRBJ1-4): EAGVAQSPRYKIIEKRQSVAFWCNPISGHATLYWYQQILGQGPKLLIQFQNNGVVDDSQLPKDRFSAERLKGVDSTLKIQPAKLEDSAVYLCASSLLGVGANYEKLFFGSGTQLSVL.

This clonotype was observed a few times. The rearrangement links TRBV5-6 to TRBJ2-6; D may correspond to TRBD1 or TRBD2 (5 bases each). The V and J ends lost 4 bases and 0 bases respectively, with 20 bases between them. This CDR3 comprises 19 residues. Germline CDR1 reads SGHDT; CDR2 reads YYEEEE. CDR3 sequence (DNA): TGTGCCAGCAGCCAATGGGGGAGAGATTTATTCTCTGGGGCCAACGTCCTGACTTTC. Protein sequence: CASSQWGRDLFSGANVLTF.

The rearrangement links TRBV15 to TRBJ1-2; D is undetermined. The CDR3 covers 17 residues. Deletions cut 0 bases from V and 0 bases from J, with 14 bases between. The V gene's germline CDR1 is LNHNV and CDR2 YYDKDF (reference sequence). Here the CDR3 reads CATSRDRPVNPNYGYTF. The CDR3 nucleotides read TGTGCCACCAGCAGAGATAGGCCAGTAAACCCTAACTATGGCTACACCTTC.

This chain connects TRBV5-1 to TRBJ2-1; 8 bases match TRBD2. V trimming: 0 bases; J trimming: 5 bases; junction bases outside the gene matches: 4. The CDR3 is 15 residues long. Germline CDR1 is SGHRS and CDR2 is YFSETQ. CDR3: CASSLVSGGNNEQFF. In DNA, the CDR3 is TGCGCCAGCAGCTTGGTGAGCGGGGGCAACAATGAGCAGTTCTTC.

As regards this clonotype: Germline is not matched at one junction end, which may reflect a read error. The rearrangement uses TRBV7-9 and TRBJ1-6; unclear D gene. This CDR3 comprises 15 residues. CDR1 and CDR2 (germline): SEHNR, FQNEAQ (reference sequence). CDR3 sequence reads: CSSSLVPGWNSPLHF. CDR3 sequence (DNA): TGTTCCAGCAGCTTAGTTCCAGGATGGAATTCACCCCTCCACTTT.

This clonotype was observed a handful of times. CDR3 coding DNA: TGTGCCAGCAGTTGGTCCGAGACTAGCGGCAACAATGAGCAGTTCTTC. This gives the protein CASSWSETSGNNEQFF. This chain connects TRBV6-5 to TRBJ2-1; 9 positions agree with TRBD2. The CDR3 totals 16 residues. After removal of 4 bases from V and 5 bases from J, the junction contained 9 bases not matched to a gene. Per the germline V gene, CDR1 is MNHEY and CDR2 is SVGAGI.

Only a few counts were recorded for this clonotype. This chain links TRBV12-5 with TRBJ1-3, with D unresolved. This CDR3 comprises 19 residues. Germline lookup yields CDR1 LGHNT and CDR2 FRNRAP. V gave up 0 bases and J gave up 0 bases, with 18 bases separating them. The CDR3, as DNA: TGTGCTAGTGGTTTGGTACGGGAGACGCCCGCCAGCTCTGGAAACACCATATATTTT. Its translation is CASGLVRETPASSGNTIYF.

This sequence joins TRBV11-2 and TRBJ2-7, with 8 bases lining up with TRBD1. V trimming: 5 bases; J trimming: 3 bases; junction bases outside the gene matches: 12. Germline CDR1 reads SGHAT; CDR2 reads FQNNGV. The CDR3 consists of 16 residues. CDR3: CASSIGPTGGSYEQYF. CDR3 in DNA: TGTGCCAGCAGCATAGGCCCTACAGGGGGGAGCTACGAGCAGTACTTC.